A selection of T cell receptor beta chains follows, all from one sample in a study of CD8 T cells in ankylosing spondylitis. TCRdb fed the 5' RACE reads into MiXCR, producing one record per CDR3 protein. This table has fewer than 500,000 distinct CDR3 sequences, 20% to 25% appearing once. The material sequenced was blood, either unsorted or a sorted T cell fraction (not recorded which). These receptors were taken from a male donor with ankylosing spondylitis. Each CDR3 is given with its conserved first and last residue. Each record gives: D gene, J gene, clone size, V gene, CDR3 protein, CDR3 DNA. The D gene is left open where the match is weak. Size is stated for part of the rows, as once, few or many counts, or as a class when the clone is expanded.

>.|TRBJ2-1|few|TRBV9
CASSVGSGGYYNEQFF
TGTGCCAGCAGCGTAGGGTCGGGCGGCTACTACAATGAGCAGTTCTTC
>.|TRBJ2-2|.|TRBV6-2/TRBV6-3
CASRPLLSRYTGELFF
TGTGCCAGCAGACCCCTTTTGAGCAGATACACCGGGGAGCTGTTTTTT
>.|TRBJ2-7|few|TRBV6-2/TRBV6-3
CASSYRGMAYEQYF
TGTGCCAGCAGTTACCGGGGGATGGCGTACGAGCAGTACTTC
>TRBD2|TRBJ2-7|.|TRBV20-1
CSARRGLAETYEQYF
TGCAGTGCTAGAAGGGGACTAGCTGAAACCTACGAGCAGTACTTC
>.|TRBJ2-1|few|TRBV4-1
CASSQEGQGPYNEQFF
TGCGCCAGCAGCCAAGAGGGCCAGGGCCCCTACAATGAGCAGTTCTTC
>TRBD1|TRBJ1-6|few|TRBV7-2
CASSSDRVSPLHF
TGTGCCAGCAGCTCGGACAGGGTTTCACCCCTCCACTTT
>.|TRBJ2-1|.|TRBV19
CASSISNPAQQFF
TGTGCCAGTAGTATTAGCAACCCGGCCCAGCAGTTCTTC
>.|TRBJ1-1|few|TRBV9
CASSVVPGEAFF
TGTGCCAGCAGCGTAGTCCCCGGGGAAGCTTTCTTT
>.|TRBJ2-4|.|TRBV18
CASSPPGADIQYF
TGTGCCAGCTCACCACCGGGAGCGGACATTCAGTACTTC
>TRBD1|TRBJ2-1|.|TRBV27
CASSLSGTASYNEQFF
TGTGCCAGCAGCCTTTCCGGGACAGCCTCTTACAATGAGCAGTTCTTC
>TRBD1|TRBJ1-1|.|TRBV7-9
CASSLEQGKAFF
TGTGCCAGCAGCTTAGAACAGGGGAAAGCTTTCTTT
>TRBD2|TRBJ2-4|.|TRBV18
CASSPLSSGNGNIQYF
TGTGCCAGCTCACCCTTGTCTAGCGGGAACGGGAACATTCAGTACTTC
>.|TRBJ2-7|.|TRBV28
CASSSGASDFSYEQYF
TGTGCCAGCAGTTCTGGGGCTAGCGATTTCTCCTACGAGCAGTACTTC